The TCR beta chain under discussion was sequenced for a study of PD-1 blockade in classical Hodgkin lymphoma. This clone was seen only a few times. Only in-frame clones appear in the TCRdb table, and some are missing; sequencing was by immunoSEQ multiplex PCR. The data hold roughly 7,600 clones, with approximately 77% observed a single time. There was relapse after autologous stem cell transplantation in every patient, and there was variation in brentuximab vedotin exposure. CD4+ T cells were purified from thawed PBMCs by magnetic negative selection. Trimming removed 1 base from V and 6 bases from J; junction bases left unmatched: 6. This CDR3 has 16 residues. CDR1 and CDR2 (germline): LGHNA, YSLEER.

The TCR sequence derives from a human donor with classical Hodgkin lymphoma. The source was CD4+ T cells from blood, collected at baseline. V gene TRBV4-3 combines with J gene TRBJ2-2, with 9 nucleotides matching TRBD1. CDR3 bases: TGCGCCAGCAGCCAAGCAGGGACAGGGATTGCCGGGGAGCTGTTTTTT. This translates into CASSQAGTGIAGELFF.